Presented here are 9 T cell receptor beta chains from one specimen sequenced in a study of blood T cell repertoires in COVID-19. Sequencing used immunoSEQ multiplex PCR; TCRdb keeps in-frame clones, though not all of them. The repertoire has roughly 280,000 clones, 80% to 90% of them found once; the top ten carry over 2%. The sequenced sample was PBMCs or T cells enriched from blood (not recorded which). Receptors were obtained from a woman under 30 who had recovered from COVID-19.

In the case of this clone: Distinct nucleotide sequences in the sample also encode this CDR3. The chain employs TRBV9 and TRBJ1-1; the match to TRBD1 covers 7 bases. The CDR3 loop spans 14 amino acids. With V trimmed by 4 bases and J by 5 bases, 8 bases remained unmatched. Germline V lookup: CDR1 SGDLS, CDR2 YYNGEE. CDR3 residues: CASSPRTGGTEAFF. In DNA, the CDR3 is TGTGCCAGCAGCCCACGGACAGGCGGGACTGAAGCTTTCTTT.

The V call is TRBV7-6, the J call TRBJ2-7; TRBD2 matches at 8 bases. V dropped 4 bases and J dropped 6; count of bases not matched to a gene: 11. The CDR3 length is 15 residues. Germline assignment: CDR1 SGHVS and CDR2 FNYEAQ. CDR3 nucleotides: TGTGCCAGCAGCTCCCGTTACGGGGGGGCCGGCGAGCAGTACTTC. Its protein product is CASSSRYGGAGEQYF. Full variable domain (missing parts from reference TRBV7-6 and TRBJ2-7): GAGVSQSPRYKVTKRGQDVALRCDPISGHVSLYWYRQALGQGPEFLTYFNYEAQQDKSGLPNDRFSAERPEGSISTLTIQRTEQRDSAMYRCASSSRYGGAGEQYFGPGTRLTVT.

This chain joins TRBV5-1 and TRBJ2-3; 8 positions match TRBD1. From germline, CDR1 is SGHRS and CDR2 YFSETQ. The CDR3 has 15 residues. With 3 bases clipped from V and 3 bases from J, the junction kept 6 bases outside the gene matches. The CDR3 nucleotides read TGCGCCAGCAGCTGGTCCGGGACAGGAACAGATACGCAGTATTTT. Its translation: CASSWSGTGTDTQYF.

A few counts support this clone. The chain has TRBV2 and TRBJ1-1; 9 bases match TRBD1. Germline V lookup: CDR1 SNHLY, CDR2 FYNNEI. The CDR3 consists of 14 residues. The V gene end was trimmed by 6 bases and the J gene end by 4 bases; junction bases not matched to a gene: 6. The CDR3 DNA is TGTGCCAGCAGGGAGGGACAGGGAGCCACTGAAGCTTTCTTT. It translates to CASREGQGATEAFF.

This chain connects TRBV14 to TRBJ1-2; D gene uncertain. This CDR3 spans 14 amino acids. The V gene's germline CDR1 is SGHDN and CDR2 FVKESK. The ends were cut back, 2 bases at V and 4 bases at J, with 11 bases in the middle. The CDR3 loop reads CASSQSGLIYGYTF. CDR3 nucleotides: TGTGCCAGCAGCCAATCTGGACTGATCTATGGCTACACCTTC. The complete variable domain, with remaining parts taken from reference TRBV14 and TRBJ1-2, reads EAGVTQFPSHSVIEKGQTVTLRCDPISGHDNLYWYRRVMGKEIKFLLHFVKESKQDESGMPNNRFLAERTGGTYSTLKVQPAELEDSGVYFCASSQSGLIYGYTFGSGTRLTVV.

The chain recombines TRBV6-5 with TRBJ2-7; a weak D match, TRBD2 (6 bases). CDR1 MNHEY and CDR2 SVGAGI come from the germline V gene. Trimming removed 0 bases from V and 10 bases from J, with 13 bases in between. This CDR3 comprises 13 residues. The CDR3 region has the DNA TGTGCCAGCAGTTACTCCCCCGGACTACCTCAGTACTTC. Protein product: CASSYSPGLPQYF.

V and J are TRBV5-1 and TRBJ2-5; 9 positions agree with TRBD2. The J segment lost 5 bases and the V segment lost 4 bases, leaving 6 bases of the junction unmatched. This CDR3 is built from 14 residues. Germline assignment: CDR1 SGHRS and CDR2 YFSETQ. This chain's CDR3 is CASSKAGGRETQYF. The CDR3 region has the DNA TGCGCCAGCAGCAAGGCGGGGGGGCGGGAGACCCAGTACTTC.

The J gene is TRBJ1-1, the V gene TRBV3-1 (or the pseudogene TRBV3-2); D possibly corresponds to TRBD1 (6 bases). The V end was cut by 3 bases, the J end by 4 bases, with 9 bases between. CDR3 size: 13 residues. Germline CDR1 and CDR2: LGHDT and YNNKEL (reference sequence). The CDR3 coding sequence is TGTGCCAGCAGCCACAGGGGCCCCACTGAAGCTTTCTTT. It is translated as CASSHRGPTEAFF.

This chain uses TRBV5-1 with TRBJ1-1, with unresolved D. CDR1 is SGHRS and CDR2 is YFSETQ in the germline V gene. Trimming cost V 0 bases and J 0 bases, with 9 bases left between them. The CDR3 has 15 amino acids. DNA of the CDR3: TGCGCCAGCAGCTTGGAGCCAGAGGTGAACACTGAAGCTTTCTTT. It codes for CASSLEPEVNTEAFF.